One and the same sample provided the 27 T cell receptor beta chains below, sequenced in a study of cytomegalovirus exposure and HLA in healthy donors. Sequencing used immunoSEQ multiplex PCR; TCRdb keeps in-frame clones, though not all of them. The sample contains more than 130,000 clones, almost 90% of which appear only once. The sequencing sample was made of PBMCs. All receptors come from a woman under 30 in good health and CMV-seropositive.

V gene TRBV19 combines with J gene TRBJ1-6, with 8 bases aligning to TRBD1. Germline V gene data show CDR1 as LNHDA and CDR2 as SQIVND (reference sequence). Germline trimming cut 2 bases from V and 8 bases from J; bases unmatched to any gene: 8. The CDR3 contains 16 residues. The CDR3 region is CASSIRQGAGDSPLHF. In DNA, the CDR3 is TGTGCCAGTAGTATACGTCAGGGGGCCGGAGATTCACCCCTCCACTTT.

This chain connects TRBV28 to TRBJ2-2; D may be TRBD2 (5 bases). V was clipped by 1 base and J by 0 bases, with 9 bases between them. CDR3 length: 16 amino acids. Germline V gene lookup returns CDR1 MDHEN and CDR2 SYDVKM. CDR3 residues: CASSLSHGANTGELFF. Here the CDR3 DNA reads TGTGCCAGCAGTTTATCCCACGGGGCGAACACCGGGGAGCTGTTTTTT.

The CDR3 DNA sequence: TGTGCCAGCAGTCCCAGCGGGGGCGGGGCCTCCTACGAGCAGTACTTC. This codes for CASSPSGGGASYEQYF. The chain joins TRBV28 to TRBJ2-7; 8 nucleotides align to TRBD2. Trimming at V came to 5 bases and at J to 0 bases, leaving 9 bases not matched to a gene. This CDR3 comprises 16 residues. Germline loops: CDR1 MDHEN, CDR2 SYDVKM. The full variable domain, with the rest looked up from reference TRBV28 and TRBJ2-7, is DVKVTQSSRYLVKRTGEKVFLECVQDMDHENMFWYRQDPGLGLRLIYFSYDVKMKEKGDIPEGYSVSREKKERFSLILESASTNQTSMYLCASSPSGGGASYEQYFGPGTRLTVT.

The chain couples TRBV6-1 to TRBJ1-4; 9 bases agree with TRBD1. Losses at the gene ends were 3 bases for V and 4 bases for J; bases not matched to a gene: 9. Germline V gives CDR1 MNHNS, CDR2 SASEGT. The CDR3 has 17 residues. The CDR3 reads CASSDPSTGGLNEKLFF. DNA for the CDR3: TGTGCCAGCAGTGACCCATCAACAGGGGGCCTTAATGAAAAACTGTTTTTT.

The chain employs TRBV19 and TRBJ1-2, with 7 bases aligning to TRBD1. The trim removed 4 bases at V and 3 bases at J, leaving 5 bases unmatched. Germline CDR1 reads LNHDA; CDR2 reads SQIVND (reference sequence). This CDR3 region has 14 residues. This CDR3 is CASSNGQDYYGYTF. CDR3 bases: TGTGCCAGTAGTAATGGACAGGACTACTATGGCTACACCTTC. Together with reference TRBV19 and TRBJ1-2, the CDR3 gives the full variable domain: DGGITQSPKYLFRKEGQNVTLSCEQNLNHDAMYWYRQDPGQGLRLIYYSQIVNDFQKGDIAEGYSVSREKKESFPLTVTSAQKNPTAFYLCASSNGQDYYGYTFGSGTRLTVV.

The rearrangement uses TRBV10-2 and TRBJ1-6; D remains unclear. Germline lookup yields CDR1 WSHSY and CDR2 SAAADI. Trimming took off 2 bases at V and 7 bases at J, with 12 bases between the two ends. CDR3 length: 15 amino acids. CDR3 amino acids: CASSESGLRNSPLHF. CDR3 nucleotides: TGCGCCAGCAGTGAGAGTGGGCTCCGGAATTCACCCCTCCACTTT.

The V and J genes are TRBV9 and TRBJ2-3, with a possible D match to TRBD1 (6 bases). Germline assignment: CDR1 SGDLS and CDR2 YYNGEE. CDR3 length: 14 residues. Deletions cut 0 bases from V and 5 bases from J, with 10 bases between. The CDR3: CASSVAPDRDTQYF. For the CDR3, the DNA is TGTGCCAGCAGCGTAGCTCCGGACAGAGATACGCAGTATTTT. The entire variable domain, with the rest obtained from reference TRBV9 and TRBJ2-3, is as follows: DSGVTQTPKHLITATGQRVTLRCSPRSGDLSVYWYQQSLDQGLQFLIQYYNGEERAKGNILERFSAQQFPDLHSELNLSSLELGDSALYFCASSVAPDRDTQYFGPGTRLTVL.

The chain carries TRBV19 and TRBJ1-3, with D maybe TRBD1 (5 bases). CDR1 and CDR2 from the germline V gene are LNHDA and SQIVND (reference sequence). V was clipped by 3 bases and J by 2 bases, with 11 bases between them. This CDR3 comprises 15 residues. CDR3 residues: CASSIGQGAGNTIYF. DNA of the CDR3: TGTGCCAGTAGTATCGGGCAGGGCGCTGGAAACACCATATATTTT.

This clone was detected a few times. V and J are TRBV14 and TRBJ1-2; D unclear. The CDR3 is made up of 13 amino acids. Germline V gene sequence: CDR1 SGHDN, CDR2 FVKESK. Deletions cut 7 bases from V and 9 bases from J, with 18 bases between. As DNA, the CDR3 is TGTGCCAGCACCCCCGGTCTACCGGGGAGCTACACCTTC. It codes for CASTPGLPGSYTF. Together with reference TRBV14 and TRBJ1-2, the CDR3 gives the full variable domain: EAGVTQFPSHSVIEKGQTVTLRCDPISGHDNLYWYRRVMGKEIKFLLHFVKESKQDESGMPNNRFLAERTGGTYSTLKVQPAELEDSGVYFCASTPGLPGSYTFGSGTRLTVV.

This sequence joins TRBV2 and TRBJ1-6, with D maybe TRBD1 (5 bases). CDR1 is SNHLY, CDR2 FYNNEI, per germline. V gave up 3 bases and J gave up 10 bases, with 7 bases separating them. The CDR3 length is 12 residues. Written as DNA, the CDR3 is TGTGCCAGCAGTGATCGGGGGTCACCCCTCCACTTT. It yields the protein CASSDRGSPLHF.

The chain combines TRBV5-1 with TRBJ1-1, with 7 positions matching TRBD1. There are 16 residues in the CDR3. Losses at the gene ends were 4 bases for V and 3 bases for J; bases not matched to a gene: 12. CDR1 SGHRS and CDR2 YFSETQ come from the germline V gene. CDR3 in amino acids: CASSMPTGRVDTEAFF. CDR3 coding DNA: TGCGCCAGCAGCATGCCGACAGGGCGTGTAGACACTGAAGCTTTCTTT.

The chain couples TRBV7-3 to TRBJ2-1; D ambiguous. Between the trimmed V and J ends, which lost 6 bases and 7 bases, there was a span of 10 bases. The CDR3 runs 12 residues. The V gene's germline CDR1 is SGHTA and CDR2 FQGTGA. The CDR3 DNA reads TGTGCCAGCAGGAGGAGTGGGAATGAGCAGTTCTTC. As protein: CASRRSGNEQFF.

CDR3 coding DNA: TGTGCCAGCAGAGGGACAGGAAGGAGCGGAGGGGGCTACACCTTC. Its translation is CASRGTGRSGGGYTF. V and J are TRBV5-6 and TRBJ1-2, with TRBD1 matching 8 bases. The CDR3 totals 15 residues. Trimming took 5 bases from V and 8 from J; bases not matched to a gene: 14. Germline-derived CDR1 and CDR2 are SGHDT and YYEEEE.

V gene TRBV5-4 combines with J gene TRBJ2-7; 7 bases agree with TRBD1. This CDR3 has 14 residues. The germline V gene has CDR1 SGHNT and CDR2 YYREEE (reference sequence). With V trimmed by 2 bases and J by 6 bases, 8 bases remained unmatched. The CDR3 is CASSLPGTVAEQYF. The DNA of the CDR3 is TGTGCCAGCAGCTTACCCGGGACAGTCGCCGAGCAGTACTTC.

The genes are TRBV19 and TRBJ1-4, with TRBD1 matching over 7 bases. The junction had 10 bases not matched to a gene; V was cut back by 9 bases and J by 6 bases. Germline CDR1 is LNHDA and CDR2 is SQIVND (reference sequence). The CDR3 has 14 residues. The CDR3 sequence: CASKLGGFDEKLFF. CDR3 in DNA: TGTGCCAGCAAATTAGGGGGCTTTGATGAAAAACTGTTTTTT.

This sequence joins TRBV7-2 and TRBJ2-1, with 9 nucleotides matching TRBD1. After removal of 5 bases from V and 4 bases from J, the junction contained 6 bases not matched to a gene. This CDR3 spans 15 amino acids. CDR1 is SGHTA, CDR2 FQGNSA, per germline. The CDR3 nucleotides read TGTGCCAGCAGCCGAGACAGGGGGGGATACAATGAGCAGTTCTTC. Its translation: CASSRDRGGYNEQFF.

This clone was observed a single time. The chain combines TRBV13 with TRBJ1-1, with D possibly being TRBD1 (5 bases). Germline CDR1 is PRHDT and CDR2 is FYEKMQ (reference sequence). The CDR3 is 14 residues long. The V and J ends lost 1 base and 1 base respectively, with 7 bases between them. The CDR3 spells CASSLVGGNTEAFF. The CDR3 DNA sequence: TGTGCCAGCAGCTTAGTGGGGGGGAACACTGAAGCTTTCTTT.

J is TRBJ2-1 and V is TRBV7-6; D might be TRBD1 (7 bases). Between the trimmed V and J ends, which lost 5 bases and 13 bases, there was a span of 18 bases. Germline CDR1 is SGHVS and CDR2 is FNYEAQ. The CDR3 spans 13 residues. CDR3 region: CASSRERTGLQFF. The CDR3 coding sequence is TGTGCCAGCAGCCGGGAGAGGACAGGCTTACAGTTCTTC. Based on the CDR3 plus reference TRBV7-6 and TRBJ2-1, the full variable domain is GAGVSQSPRYKVTKRGQDVALRCDPISGHVSLYWYRQALGQGPEFLTYFNYEAQQDKSGLPNDRFSAERPEGSISTLTIQRTEQRDSAMYRCASSRERTGLQFFGPGTRLTVL.

This chain connects TRBV4-1 to TRBJ2-1; TRBD2 matches 9 bases. Germline CDR1 reads MGHRA; CDR2 reads YSYEKL. The CDR3 covers 17 residues. The J segment lost 9 bases and the V segment lost 2 bases, leaving 14 bases of the junction unmatched. The CDR3 loop reads CASSQSRLAGYPTEQFF. The CDR3 DNA reads TGCGCCAGCAGCCAATCAAGGCTAGCGGGATATCCCACTGAGCAGTTCTTC.

The V gene is TRBV5-8, the J gene TRBJ2-1; TRBD2 agrees at 8 bases. Per the germline V gene, CDR1 is SGHTS and CDR2 is YDEGEE. V dropped 1 base and J dropped 4; count of bases not matched to a gene: 4. The CDR3 is 15 amino acids. CDR3 nucleotide sequence: TGTGCCAGCAGCTTGCCGGGGGGGGATTACAATGAGCAGTTCTTC. Its protein product is CASSLPGGDYNEQFF.

The chain couples TRBV29-1 to TRBJ1-2; 10 nucleotides match TRBD1. J was trimmed by 3 bases and V by 4 bases; bases with no gene match: 2. This CDR3 is built from 13 residues. CDR1 and CDR2 from the germline V gene are SQVTM and ANQGSEA. CDR3 in DNA: TGCAGCGTTGGGACAGGGGGGGACTATGGCTACACCTTC. Translated: CSVGTGGDYGYTF. Together with reference TRBV29-1 and TRBJ1-2, the CDR3 gives the full variable domain: SAVISQKPSRDICQRGTSLTIQCQVDSQVTMMFWYRQQPGQSLTLIATANQGSEATYESGFVIDKFPISRPNLTFSTLTVSNMSPEDSSIYLCSVGTGGDYGYTFGSGTRLTVV.

The V gene is TRBV7-9, the J gene TRBJ1-6, with a tentative D call TRBD1 (6 bases). The CDR3 has 16 amino acids. The V end lost 7 bases, the J end lost 7 bases, and 20 bases lay between the germline ends. CDR1 is SEHNR and CDR2 is FQNEAQ in the germline V gene (reference sequence). The DNA of the CDR3 is TGTGCCAGCACCATAGTCCCAGGGGCTACCAATTCACCCCTCCACTTT. Translating gives CASTIVPGATNSPLHF.

The chain carries TRBV6-5 and TRBJ1-2; perhaps TRBD1 as D (5 bases). V was pared by 1 base and J by 7 bases, with 10 bases between. Germline V gives CDR1 MNHEY, CDR2 SVGAGI. CDR3 length: 13 amino acids. The CDR3 sequence is CASSYLSGSGYTF. In DNA, the CDR3 is TGTGCCAGCAGTTACTTGTCAGGGTCTGGCTACACCTTC.

V usage is TRBV19 and J usage is TRBJ1-2; no clear D. Deletions cut 5 bases from V and 2 bases from J, with 12 bases between. CDR1 LNHDA and CDR2 SQIVND come from the germline V gene (reference sequence). The CDR3 spans 14 residues. The CDR3 is CASSSVDWNYGYTF. In DNA form, the CDR3 reads TGTGCCAGTAGTTCAGTGGACTGGAACTATGGCTACACCTTC.

This chain uses TRBV19 with TRBJ2-7; tentative D call: TRBD1 (5 bases). With 2 bases removed from V and 1 base from J, the gap between germline ends came to 9 bases. The CDR3 is made up of 14 amino acids. CDR1 is LNHDA, CDR2 SQIVND, per germline (reference sequence). The CDR3: CASSIYQGSYEQYF. The CDR3 DNA reads TGTGCCAGTAGTATATATCAGGGTTCCTACGAGCAGTACTTC.

The chain couples TRBV5-1 to TRBJ2-1, with 9 bases matching TRBD2. The CDR3 totals 14 residues. V shed 2 bases and J 9 bases; nucleotides not matched to a gene: 6. Germline V lookup: CDR1 SGHRS, CDR2 YFSETQ. Here the CDR3 DNA reads TGCGCCAGCAGCTTAGCGGGAGGTTCGGGTGAGCAGTTCTTC. Protein sequence: CASSLAGGSGEQFF.

This clone was seen more than once but under ten times. The chain is built from TRBV14 and TRBJ2-4; 8 bases fit TRBD2. This CDR3 is 17 amino acids long. Trimming at V came to 1 base and at J to 2 bases, leaving 7 bases not matched to a gene. Germline loops: CDR1 SGHDN, CDR2 FVKESK. CDR3 DNA sequence: TGTGCCAGCAGCCAAGGGTCCGGGAGGGTAACCAAAAACATTCAGTACTTC. Protein: CASSQGSGRVTKNIQYF.